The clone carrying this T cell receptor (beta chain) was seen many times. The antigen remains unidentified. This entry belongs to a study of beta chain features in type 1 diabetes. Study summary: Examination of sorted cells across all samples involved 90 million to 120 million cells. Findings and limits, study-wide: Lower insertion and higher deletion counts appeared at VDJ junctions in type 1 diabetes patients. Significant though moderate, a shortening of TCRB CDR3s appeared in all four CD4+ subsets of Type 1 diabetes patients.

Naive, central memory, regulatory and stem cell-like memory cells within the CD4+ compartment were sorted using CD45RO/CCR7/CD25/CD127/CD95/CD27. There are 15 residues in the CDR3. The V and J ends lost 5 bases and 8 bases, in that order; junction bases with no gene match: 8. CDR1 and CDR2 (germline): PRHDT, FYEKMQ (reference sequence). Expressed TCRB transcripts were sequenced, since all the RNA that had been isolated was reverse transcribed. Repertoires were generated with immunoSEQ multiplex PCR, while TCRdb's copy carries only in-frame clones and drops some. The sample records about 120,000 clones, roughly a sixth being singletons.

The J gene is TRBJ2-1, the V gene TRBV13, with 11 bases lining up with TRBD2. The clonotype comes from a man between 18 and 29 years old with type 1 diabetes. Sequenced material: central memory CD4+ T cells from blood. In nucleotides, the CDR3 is TGTGCCAGCAGCCCCAGACTAGCGGGATCCGATGAGCAGTTCTTC. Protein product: CASSPRLAGSDEQFF. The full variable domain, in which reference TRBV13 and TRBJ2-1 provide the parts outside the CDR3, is AAGVIQSPRHLIKEKRETATLKCYPIPRHDTVYWYQQGPGQDPQFLISFYEKMQSDKGSIPDRFSAQQFSDYHSELNMSSLELGDSALYFCASSPRLAGSDEQFFGPGTRLTVL.